The 19 T cell receptor beta chains presented below share a single source sample, sequenced in a study of blood T cell repertoires in COVID-19. TCRdb keeps only in-frame clones here, not all; method: immunoSEQ multiplex PCR. This sample has 240,000 or so clones; roughly 86% occur once, and the top ten carry just under 0.8%. Sequencing used peripheral blood. These receptors all stem from a woman in her 30s with acute or convalescent COVID-19.

This clone has just a few counts. The chain combines TRBV5-4 with TRBJ2-5; perhaps TRBD2 as D (5 bases). Germline CDR1 SGHNT, CDR2 YYREEE (reference sequence). CDR3 length: 14 residues. Trimming took 4 bases from V and 2 from J, leaving 12 bases between them. This CDR3 is CASSPSGTQETQYF. Here the CDR3 DNA reads TGTGCCAGCAGCCCCTCGGGAACTCAAGAGACCCAGTACTTC. Full variable domain (remainder filled in from reference TRBV5-4 and TRBJ2-5): ETGVTQSPTHLIKTRGQQVTLRCSSQSGHNTVSWYQQALGQGPQFIFQYYREEENGRGNFPPRFSGLQFPNYSSELNVNALELDDSALYLCASSPSGTQETQYFGPGTRLLVL.

The J gene is TRBJ1-1, the V gene TRBV30; D call uncertain. Trimming removed 0 bases at V and 4 bases at J, with 9 bases between. In germline, CDR1 is GTSNPN, CDR2 SVGIG (reference sequence). This CDR3 spans 13 amino acids. DNA for the CDR3: TGTGCCTGGAGTGTATCCCGGGGCACTGAAGCTTTCTTT. Its protein is CAWSVSRGTEAFF.

The chain links TRBV5-1 to TRBJ2-5, with D possibly TRBD1 on 6 matching bases. V was pared by 0 bases and J by 5 bases, with 14 bases between. The germline CDR1 and CDR2 sequences are SGHRS and YFSETQ. This CDR3 has 15 residues. CDR3 protein: CASSLGSGVGETQYF. CDR3 nucleotide sequence: TGCGCCAGCAGCTTGGGGTCAGGGGTTGGGGAGACCCAGTACTTC.

The chain has TRBV18 and TRBJ1-1; a weak D match, TRBD1 (5 bases). Germline loops: CDR1 KGHSH, CDR2 LQKENI. Trimming shortened V by 4 bases and J by 1 base, and 10 bases separated the two germline ends. CDR3 length equals 14 residues. CDR3 sequence: CASSRGQGNTEAFF. CDR3 bases: TGTGCCAGCTCACGGGGTCAGGGGAACACTGAAGCTTTCTTT.

The rearrangement links TRBV23-1 to TRBJ2-3, with TRBD2 identical over 7 bases. TRBV23-1 is assigned to the ORF class and has an uncertain function. V was pared by 2 bases and J by 1 base, with 6 bases of the junction left unmatched. The CDR3 is made up of 16 amino acids. CDR3 DNA sequence: TGCGCCAGCAGTCAAAGTGCGGGGGTGGGCACAGATACGCAGTATTTT. Translation gives CASSQSAGVGTDTQYF.

The J gene is TRBJ1-1, the V gene TRBV9, with 7 nucleotides matching TRBD1. This CDR3 is built from 15 residues. Trimming cost V 4 bases and J 3 bases; bases outside gene matches: 9. In germline, CDR1 is SGDLS, CDR2 YYNGEE. CDR3 DNA: TGTGCCAGCAGCCCTAGACAGGGTATAGACACTGAAGCTTTCTTT. The encoded protein is CASSPRQGIDTEAFF.

This rearrangement joins TRBV21-1 to TRBJ1-4; TRBD1, as called in the table, went unchecked against the DNA. TRBV21-1 is listed as a pseudogene. The CDR3 loop spans 18 amino acids. The CDR3 bases are TGTGCCAGCAGCAAGCGGTTAGGTAAGGGGGACGATAATGAAAAACTGTTTTTT. Protein sequence: CASSKRLGKGDDNEKLFF.

The rearrangement uses TRBV3-1 (or the pseudogene TRBV3-2) and TRBJ1-3, with 7 bases lining up with TRBD1. Germline CDR1 reads LGHDT; CDR2 reads YNNKEL (reference sequence). CDR3 size: 14 residues. With V trimmed by 1 base and J by 9 bases, 6 bases remained unmatched. CDR3 nucleotide sequence: TGTGCCAGCAGCCAAGTACAGGGGCGAGGCACCATATATTTT. Translating gives CASSQVQGRGTIYF.

The V gene is TRBV7-9, the J gene TRBJ2-7, with TRBD2 identical over 8 bases. Germline V lookup: CDR1 SEHNR, CDR2 FQNEAQ (reference sequence). V dropped 0 bases and J dropped 3; count of bases not matched to a gene: 4. The CDR3 has 15 residues. The CDR3 sequence: CASSLAMGTSYEQYF. The CDR3 DNA reads as TGTGCCAGCAGCTTAGCGATGGGGACTAGCTACGAGCAGTACTTC. The full variable domain, its missing parts supplied by reference TRBV7-9 and TRBJ2-7, is DTGVSQNPRHKITKRGQNVTFRCDPISEHNRLYWYRQTLGQGPEFLTYFQNEAQLEKSRLLSDRFSAERPKGSFSTLEIQRTEQGDSAMYLCASSLAMGTSYEQYFGPGTRLTVT.

Only one count was recorded for this clone. V usage is TRBV18 and J usage is TRBJ2-4; the match to TRBD1 covers 7 bases. CDR1 is KGHSH, CDR2 LQKENI, per germline. The CDR3 is 17 amino acids. The V gene end was trimmed by 3 bases and the J gene end by 1 base; junction bases not matched to a gene: 9. CDR3 sequence: CASSPGAGGEAKNIQYF. The CDR3 DNA follows: TGTGCCAGCTCACCGGGCGCAGGGGGAGAGGCCAAAAACATTCAGTACTTC.

A single count supports this clone. The chain links TRBV27 to TRBJ2-7; 7 bases are a match to TRBD1. Germline-derived CDR1 and CDR2 are MNHEY and SMNVEV (reference sequence). The CDR3 is made up of 14 amino acids. V lost 5 bases to trimming and J lost 5 bases; unmatched junction nucleotides: 9. CDR3 residues: CASSIRDSRDEQYF. The DNA of the CDR3 is TGTGCCAGCAGTATCCGGGACAGCCGGGACGAGCAGTACTTC.

The table lists this clone with a count of one. The chain recombines TRBV18 with TRBJ1-6; the D gene is possibly TRBD1 (5 bases). From germline, CDR1 is KGHSH and CDR2 LQKENI. The V end was cut by 3 bases, the J end by 9 bases, with 21 bases between. This CDR3 comprises 17 residues. CDR3 DNA: TGTGCCAGCTCACCGTCTTCGGCGGCAGGGCTAGGTTCACCCCTCCACTTT. This translates into CASSPSSAAGLGSPLHF.

This clone was found once. The rearrangement links TRBV27 to TRBJ1-5, with 7 bases aligning to TRBD1. The germline gives CDR1 MNHEY, CDR2 SMNVEV (reference sequence). The V segment lost 0 bases and the J segment 9 bases; nucleotides outside the gene matches: 11. The CDR3 has 16 residues. The CDR3 loop reads CASSLSQDRNGPPQHF. Written as DNA, the CDR3 is TGTGCCAGCAGTTTATCGCAGGACAGGAACGGTCCGCCCCAGCATTTT.

The chain combines TRBV6-6 with TRBJ2-5, with 12 bases lining up with TRBD1. Trimming removed 1 base from V and 6 bases from J; junction bases left unmatched: 3. In germline, CDR1 is MNHNY, CDR2 SVGAGI (reference sequence). The CDR3 totals 15 residues. This CDR3 is CASSYYGTGGKTQYF. CDR3 DNA: TGTGCCAGCAGTTACTATGGGACAGGGGGCAAGACCCAGTACTTC.

The V and J genes are TRBV7-9 and TRBJ1-2, with a possible D match to TRBD1 (6 bases). The germline V gene has CDR1 SEHNR and CDR2 FQNEAQ (reference sequence). The length of the CDR3 is 14 residues. The germline V and J ends were trimmed by 5 bases and 5 bases, with 15 bases remaining between them. CDR3 nucleotides: TGTGCCAGCAGCCCTCCGGGGGGCGCGTATGGCTACACCTTC. Encoded protein: CASSPPGGAYGYTF. The full variable domain, in which reference TRBV7-9 and TRBJ1-2 provide the parts outside the CDR3, is DTGVSQNPRHKITKRGQNVTFRCDPISEHNRLYWYRQTLGQGPEFLTYFQNEAQLEKSRLLSDRFSAERPKGSFSTLEIQRTEQGDSAMYLCASSPPGGAYGYTFGSGTRLTVV.

The V and J genes are TRBV29-1 and TRBJ2-5; TRBD2 is a possible D gene (6 bases). The germline V gene encodes CDR1 SQVTM and CDR2 ANQGSEA. The V gene lost 3 bases and the J gene lost 5 bases, with 10 bases spanning the gap. There are 12 residues in the CDR3. The CDR3 DNA is TGCAGCGTTGAGCGACTAGAGGAGACCCAGTACTTC. Amino acid sequence: CSVERLEETQYF.

The V call is TRBV29-1, the J call TRBJ2-1; D gene unclear. The CDR3 consists of 13 residues. The germline V gene has CDR1 SQVTM and CDR2 ANQGSEA. V lost 6 bases to trimming and J lost 4 bases, with 13 bases between them. CDR3 protein: CSVEDDPYNEQFF. The CDR3 DNA reads TGCAGCGTCGAGGATGATCCTTACAATGAGCAGTTCTTC.

The chain combines TRBV19 with TRBJ2-7, with 10 bases identical to TRBD2. This CDR3 has 17 residues. CDR1 and CDR2 from the germline V gene are LNHDA and SQIVND (reference sequence). Germline trimming cut 7 bases from V and 3 bases from J; bases unmatched to any gene: 15. The CDR3 coding sequence is TGTGCCAGTACCCGGGGGCTAGCGGGAGTTAAGAGCTACGAGCAGTACTTC. Its protein is CASTRGLAGVKSYEQYF.

V is TRBV29-1 and J is TRBJ2-7; 10 bases line up with TRBD2. The CDR3 has 14 amino acids. The germline V gene encodes CDR1 SQVTM and CDR2 ANQGSEA. After removal of 5 bases from V and 5 bases from J, the junction contained 9 bases not matched to a gene. The CDR3 DNA is TGCAGCGTTCAGGCGTGGACTAGCGGCCACGAGCAGTACTTC. It codes for CSVQAWTSGHEQYF.